One sample yielded the 27 T cell receptor beta chains listed below, sequenced in a study of blood T cell repertoires in COVID-19. The method was immunoSEQ multiplex PCR; TCRdb's version includes in-frame clones alone and lacks a portion of them. Seen here are some 50,000 clones, about 86% observed once, and the top ten hold 3.1%. The sequencing input was PBMCs or T cells enriched from blood (not recorded which). These receptors were taken from a woman between 45 and 60 years old who had recovered from COVID-19.

The V gene is TRBV10-3, the J gene TRBJ1-5; D remains ambiguous. The CDR3 totals 17 residues. Germline assignment: CDR1 ENHRY and CDR2 SYGVKD. The V gene lost 2 bases and the J gene lost 0 bases, with 14 bases spanning the gap. CDR3 sequence: CAISEVHRDFSNQPQHF. CDR3 DNA sequence: TGTGCCATCAGTGAGGTACACCGAGACTTTAGCAATCAGCCCCAGCATTTT.

The V gene is TRBV20-1, the J gene TRBJ2-1; TRBD1 matches 11 bases. V lost 4 bases to trimming and J lost 7 bases; unmatched junction nucleotides: 12. The CDR3 has 16 amino acids. Germline V gives CDR1 DFQATT, CDR2 SNEGSKA (reference sequence). CDR3 protein: CSAIDLGQGALNEQFF. In DNA, the CDR3 is TGCAGTGCTATTGATCTCGGACAGGGGGCTCTAAATGAGCAGTTCTTC.

The chain couples TRBV28 to TRBJ2-7; D perhaps matches TRBD1 (6 bases). Germline V gives CDR1 MDHEN, CDR2 SYDVKM. The CDR3 has 13 residues. V was shortened by 8 bases and J by 2 bases, with 13 bases between the two germline ends. CDR3 in amino acids: CASLSGAPYEQYF. CDR3 sequence (DNA): TGTGCCAGCCTCTCAGGGGCCCCCTACGAGCAGTACTTC.

The V gene is TRBV15, the J gene TRBJ2-1; 7 nucleotides agree with TRBD1. Per germline, CDR1 LNHNV and CDR2 YYDKDF (reference sequence). Trimming cost V 4 bases and J 11 bases; bases outside gene matches: 5. The CDR3 sequence is 12 residues long. CDR3 protein: CATSNTGEQQFF. CDR3 DNA sequence: TGTGCCACCAGCAACACAGGGGAGCAGCAGTTCTTC.

This rearrangement joins TRBV5-1 to TRBJ1-4; possibly TRBD1 for D (6 bases). This CDR3 comprises 14 residues. V lost 4 bases and J 7 bases, leaving 14 bases between the germline ends. Per the germline V gene, CDR1 is SGHRS and CDR2 is YFSETQ. The CDR3 reads CASSRGGFGEKLFF. The CDR3 bases are TGCGCCAGCAGCCGAGGGGGATTCGGTGAAAAACTGTTTTTT.

The chain is built from TRBV3-1 (or the pseudogene TRBV3-2) and TRBJ2-3; tentative D call: TRBD2 (6 bases). The germline CDR1 and CDR2 sequences are LGHDT and YNNKEL (reference sequence). The CDR3 runs 14 residues. Trimming cost V 4 bases and J 4 bases, with 12 bases left between them. The chain's CDR3 is CASSLSGLADTQYF. DNA of the CDR3: TGTGCCAGCAGCCTTAGCGGCTTGGCAGATACGCAGTATTTT.

The chain recombines TRBV5-4 with TRBJ2-3; 8 bases agree with TRBD2. The J segment lost 6 bases and the V segment lost 2 bases, leaving 11 bases of the junction unmatched. The CDR3 sequence is 16 residues long. Germline CDR1 reads SGHNT; CDR2 reads YYREEE (reference sequence). This CDR3 reads CASSFMLSGSPDTQYF. Written as DNA, the CDR3 is TGTGCCAGCAGCTTCATGCTGAGCGGGAGTCCGGATACGCAGTATTTT.

CDR3 bases: TGTGCCAGCAGCCCCCTCGGGAATAATTCACCCCTCCACTTT. It specifies CASSPLGNNSPLHF. This chain links TRBV7-2 with TRBJ1-6; D remains ambiguous. Germline CDR1 and CDR2: SGHTA and FQGNSA. The V end was cut by 5 bases, the J end by 5 bases, with 10 bases between. CDR3 length equals 14 residues.

The chain carries TRBV7-3 and TRBJ2-5; a weak D match, TRBD2 (6 bases). The CDR3 is 14 residues long. The V gene lost 5 bases and the J gene lost 4 bases, with 14 bases spanning the gap. The germline gives CDR1 SGHTA, CDR2 FQGTGA. CDR3 region: CASSQAGGGETQYF. The CDR3 bases are TGTGCCAGCAGCCAAGCGGGTGGAGGAGAGACCCAGTACTTC.

The V call is TRBV2, the J call TRBJ1-2; the D is unclear. Trimming removed 6 bases from V and 2 bases from J, with 10 bases in between. Germline V gene sequence: CDR1 SNHLY, CDR2 FYNNEI. The CDR3 has 13 residues. CDR3 amino acids: CASRLTTNYGYTF. The CDR3, as DNA: TGTGCCAGCAGATTAACAACAAACTATGGCTACACCTTC. The variable domain in full, completed from reference TRBV2 and TRBJ1-2, reads EPEVTQTPSHQVTQMGQEVILRCVPISNHLYFYWYRQILGQKVEFLVSFYNNEISEKSEIFDDQFSVERPDGSNFTLKIRSTKLEDSAMYFCASRLTTNYGYTFGSGTRLTVV.

The chain couples TRBV28 to TRBJ1-6; TRBD1 agrees at 9 bases. Looked up from germline, CDR1 is MDHEN and CDR2 is SYDVKM. The ends lost 5 bases at V and 7 bases at J; junction bases unmatched: 3. The CDR3 runs 14 residues. In nucleotides, the CDR3 is TGTGCCAGCAGTCCGGGACAGGGAAATTCACCCCTCCACTTT. It specifies CASSPGQGNSPLHF.

This clone occurred once. The chain has TRBV6-2 or TRBV6-3 and TRBJ2-7; possible D gene TRBD2, 6 bases. Trimming removed 2 bases at V and 4 bases at J, with 15 bases between. The CDR3 runs 15 residues. Germline CDR1 reads MNHEY; CDR2 reads SVGEGT. This CDR3 is CASSYPRDSIYEQYF. The CDR3 DNA sequence: TGTGCCAGCAGTTACCCCCGGGACTCCATATACGAGCAGTACTTC.

The V and J genes are TRBV6-1 and TRBJ2-7; possibly TRBD2 for D (7 bases). This CDR3 spans 14 amino acids. V was cut by 1 base and J by 3 bases, with 10 bases left in between. CDR1 is MNHNS and CDR2 is SASEGT in the germline V gene. CDR3 DNA: TGTGCCAGCAGTGAAGGGGGGGGCCTCTACGAGCAGTACTTC. Its protein product is CASSEGGGLYEQYF.

The chain links TRBV28 to TRBJ1-1; D call uncertain. V lost 4 bases and J lost 0, with 12 bases in between. The CDR3 spans 15 residues. Germline-derived CDR1 and CDR2 are MDHEN and SYDVKM. As DNA, the CDR3 is TGTGCCAGCAGTTGGGAGAACACTATGAACACTGAAGCTTTCTTT. Translating gives CASSWENTMNTEAFF.

This clone was detected only a few times. J is TRBJ2-3 and V is TRBV18; weak D call: TRBD2 (7 bases). Trimming stripped 1 base from V and 0 bases from J, with 20 bases between. CDR3 length equals 19 residues. Germline V gene sequence: CDR1 KGHSH, CDR2 LQKENI. CDR3 nucleotides: TGTGCCAGCTCACCACAACGGATTCGGGCGGGGGCTAGCACAGATACGCAGTATTTT. Its translation: CASSPQRIRAGASTDTQYF.

The rearrangement uses TRBV7-3 and TRBJ2-2; no definite D call. Trimming shortened V by 1 base and J by 4 bases, and 7 bases separated the two germline ends. The V gene's germline CDR1 is SGHTA and CDR2 FQGTGA. This CDR3 spans 14 amino acids. CDR3 protein: CASSLSSVTGELFF. DNA for the CDR3: TGTGCCAGCAGCTTAAGTTCCGTCACCGGGGAGCTGTTTTTT.

This chain links TRBV10-3 with TRBJ1-1; TRBD1 aligns across 8 bases. This CDR3 has 16 residues. Germline CDR1 is ENHRY and CDR2 is SYGVKD. Trimming took 2 bases from V and 4 from J; bases not matched to a gene: 9. The CDR3: CAISEGTRGQGTEAFF. The CDR3 DNA reads TGTGCCATCAGTGAGGGGACCAGGGGGCAGGGCACTGAAGCTTTCTTT.

V gene TRBV12-5 combines with J gene TRBJ2-7; 9 nucleotides align to TRBD2. The CDR3 is 12 residues long. The germline CDR1 and CDR2 sequences are LGHNT and FRNRAP. The chain's CDR3 is CASSGSGGGQYF. As DNA, the CDR3 is TGTGCGAGTAGCGGGAGCGGAGGAGGGCAGTACTTC.

V is TRBV6-5 and J is TRBJ2-3, with D unclear. Germline lookup yields CDR1 MNHEY and CDR2 SVGAGI. The CDR3 is made up of 13 amino acids. V was trimmed by 2 bases and J by 5 bases, leaving 8 bases between them. The CDR3 protein is CASSYRPGDTQYF. Here the CDR3 DNA reads TGTGCCAGCAGTTACCGTCCGGGAGATACGCAGTATTTT.

CDR3 in amino acids: CASSQTGRRYEQYF. In DNA, the CDR3 is TGTGCCAGCAGTCAGACAGGTCGAAGGTACGAGCAGTACTTC. The chain combines TRBV6-2 or TRBV6-3 with TRBJ2-7; TRBD1 might be the D (6 bases). The CDR3 contains 14 residues. Germline CDR1 reads MNHEY; CDR2 reads SVGEGT. V gave up 5 bases and J gave up 4 bases, with 15 bases separating them.

This clone has more than one count but fewer than ten. This chain joins TRBV2 and TRBJ1-2; TRBD1 agrees at 7 bases. V lost 8 bases and J lost 5; bases outside the gene matches: 17. The CDR3 consists of 16 residues. Germline lookup yields CDR1 SNHLY and CDR2 FYNNEI. The CDR3 loop reads CASEGTAYTGQYGYTF. The CDR3, as DNA: TGTGCCAGCGAAGGGACAGCGTACACCGGCCAATATGGCTACACCTTC.

V gene TRBV11-3 combines with J gene TRBJ2-3; D may be TRBD1 (5 bases). The germline V gene encodes CDR1 SGHNT and CDR2 YENEEA. There are 14 residues in the CDR3. The V end was cut by 1 base, the J end by 5 bases, with 10 bases between. Here the CDR3 reads CASSLASREDTQYF. The CDR3 DNA follows: TGTGCCAGCAGCTTAGCCTCCAGGGAAGATACGCAGTATTTT.

V is TRBV6-5 and J is TRBJ2-2, with 7 bases that match TRBD2. Trimming took 7 bases from V and 6 from J; bases not matched to a gene: 8. Germline V gene sequence: CDR1 MNHEY, CDR2 SVGAGI. This CDR3 contains 14 residues. The CDR3 DNA reads as TGTGCCAGCATCCCTAGCGGTGGGTCCGGGGAGCTGTTTTTT. The encoded protein is CASIPSGGSGELFF.

The chain combines TRBV18 with TRBJ1-1, with TRBD1 matching 7 bases. With 3 bases clipped from V and 4 bases from J, the junction kept 5 bases outside the gene matches. This CDR3 region has 14 residues. Germline CDR1 reads KGHSH; CDR2 reads LQKENI. The CDR3 nucleotides read TGTGCCAGCTCACCGACAGGGTTGGGCACTGAAGCTTTCTTT. Protein sequence: CASSPTGLGTEAFF.

This chain joins TRBV11-2 and TRBJ2-1; D is ambiguous. CDR1 and CDR2 from the germline V gene are SGHAT and FQNNGV. The CDR3 is 17 residues long. V lost 7 bases and J 1 base, leaving 20 bases between the germline ends. CDR3 sequence (DNA): TGTGCCAGCAACAATGCTATTGTCGGCGGATCCTACAATGAGCAGTTCTTC. Translation gives CASNNAIVGGSYNEQFF.

This chain links TRBV10-3 with TRBJ2-1; 7 nucleotides match TRBD2. The germline gives CDR1 ENHRY, CDR2 SYGVKD. With V trimmed by 4 bases and J by 8 bases, 5 bases remained unmatched. This CDR3 region has 13 residues. The CDR3 loop is CAISVSGRYEQFF. For the CDR3, the DNA is TGTGCCATCAGTGTATCCGGGAGGTATGAGCAGTTCTTC.

This chain links TRBV19 with TRBJ1-1; 8 bases match TRBD1. Germline V gene data show CDR1 as LNHDA and CDR2 as SQIVND (reference sequence). The V gene end was trimmed by 6 bases and the J gene end by 4 bases; junction bases not matched to a gene: 13. There are 16 residues in the CDR3. CDR3 amino acids: CASSPSPDRVITEAFF. The CDR3 DNA is TGTGCCAGTAGCCCTTCGCCGGACAGGGTTATCACTGAAGCTTTCTTT.